The present TCR beta chain was sequenced within a study of blood T cell repertoires in COVID-19. Across the study: Researchers got acute and convalescent COVID-19 samples from the United States, Italy and Spain. Sample material is recorded as cDNA or gDNA derived from T cells, B-cell-depleted T cells, or PBMCs.

This clone was observed a few times. Germline lookup yields CDR1 SGHAT and CDR2 FQNNGV. This CDR3 contains 16 residues. Trimming took 6 bases from V and 3 from J, leaving 17 bases between them. The repertoire was sequenced with immunoSEQ multiplex PCR; TCRdb's copy has only in-frame clones and lacks some. Among some 200,000 clones listed, roughly 80% were seen once. The clonotype comes from a middle-aged woman with acute or convalescent COVID-19. The J gene is TRBJ2-2, the V gene TRBV11-2; TRBD2 is a possible D gene (5 bases). The sequencing input was peripheral blood. CDR3: CASSKGLNLYTGELFF. DNA for the CDR3: TGTGCCAGCAGTAAAGGACTTAACCTTTACACCGGGGAGCTGTTTTTT.